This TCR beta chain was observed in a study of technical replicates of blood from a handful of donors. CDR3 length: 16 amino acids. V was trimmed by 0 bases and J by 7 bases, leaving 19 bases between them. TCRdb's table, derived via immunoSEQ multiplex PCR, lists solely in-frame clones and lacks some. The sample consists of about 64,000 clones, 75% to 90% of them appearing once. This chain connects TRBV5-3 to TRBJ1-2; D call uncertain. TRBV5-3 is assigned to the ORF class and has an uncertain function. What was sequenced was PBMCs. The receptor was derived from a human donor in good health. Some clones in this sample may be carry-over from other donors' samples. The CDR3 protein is CARSLGGQPLRCGYTF. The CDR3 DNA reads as TGTGCCAGAAGCTTGGGAGGGCAGCCTCTACGTTGTGGCTACACCTTC.